A single sample is the source of the 19 T cell receptor beta chains below, sequenced in a study of blood T cell repertoires in COVID-19. Some clones are missing from TCRdb's copy, which holds only in-frame ones; the method was immunoSEQ multiplex PCR. The repertoire holds about 240,000 clones, with roughly 87% as singletons. The material sequenced was PBMCs or T cells enriched from blood (not recorded which). Receptor source: a woman younger than 45 with acute COVID-19.

This chain uses TRBV7-8 with TRBJ2-5, with 15 bases aligning to TRBD2. Germline CDR1 reads SGHVS; CDR2 reads FQNEAQ. This CDR3 has 20 residues. The ends lost 1 base at V and 4 bases at J; junction bases unmatched: 13. CDR3 DNA sequence: TGTGCCAGCAGCTTAGGGACTAGCGGGGGGGCTTCTCGGGTTAGAGAGACCCAGTACTTC. It codes for CASSLGTSGGASRVRETQYF.

This sequence joins TRBV5-1 and TRBJ2-2, with a possible D match to TRBD2 (6 bases). Germline V CDR1 and CDR2: SGHRS, YFSETQ. This CDR3 region has 15 residues. V gave up 6 bases and J gave up 8 bases, with 20 bases separating them. CDR3 amino acids: CASTQVPGGEGELFF. The CDR3 DNA sequence: TGCGCCAGCACCCAAGTTCCCGGCGGGGAAGGGGAGCTGTTTTTT. Supplemented by reference TRBV5-1 and TRBJ2-2, the full variable domain reads KAGVTQTPRYLIKTRGQQVTLSCSPISGHRSVSWYQQTPGQGLQFLFEYFSETQRNKGNFPGRFSGRQFSNSRSEMNVSTLELGDSALYLCASTQVPGGEGELFFGEGSRLTVL.

This clone was seen only once. The chain links TRBV4-3 to TRBJ2-7; the match to TRBD1 covers 9 bases. Per germline, CDR1 LGHNA and CDR2 YSLEER. There are 16 residues in the CDR3. J was trimmed by 0 bases and V by 0 bases; bases with no gene match: 3. CDR3 residues: CASSQDRTGVSYEQYF. The CDR3 DNA follows: TGCGCCAGCAGCCAAGATAGGACAGGGGTCTCCTACGAGCAGTACTTC.

The V call is TRBV29-1, the J call TRBJ1-1; no definite D call. The CDR3 sequence is 14 residues long. Germline V gives CDR1 SQVTM, CDR2 ANQGSEA. Trimming stripped 5 bases from V and 6 bases from J, with 19 bases between. The CDR3 bases are TGCAGCGTTTCATACCCAGGTATCGGGGCTGAAGCTTTCTTT. Amino acids: CSVSYPGIGAEAFF.

V is TRBV6-5 and J is TRBJ1-6, with 7 nucleotides matching TRBD1. V lost 8 bases, J lost 10 bases, and 11 bases stayed unmatched. The length of the CDR3 is 14 residues. Germline CDR1 MNHEY, CDR2 SVGAGI. CDR3 in DNA: TGTGCCAGCGGCTCGGTGGCAGGGGGGTCACCCCTCCACTTT. It encodes CASGSVAGGSPLHF.

This sequence joins TRBV6-4 and TRBJ2-7, with D perhaps TRBD2 (6 bases). The V gene's germline CDR1 is MRHNA and CDR2 SNTAGT. The length of the CDR3 is 16 residues. Trimming removed 9 bases from V and 0 bases from J, with 21 bases in between. The CDR3 bases are TGTGCCAGTTACTCCCGGCGGCGGGACCTCTCCTACGAGCAGTACTTC. Translation gives CASYSRRRDLSYEQYF.

This chain uses TRBV23-1 with TRBJ2-1, with TRBD1 identical over 9 bases. TRBV23-1 counts as an open reading frame of uncertain function. CDR3 length equals 16 residues. The ends lost 2 bases at V and 6 bases at J; junction bases unmatched: 8. CDR3 sequence (DNA): TGCGCCAGCAGTCAAAGACCGGGACAGGGTACCAATGAGCAGTTCTTC. As protein: CASSQRPGQGTNEQFF.

The CDR3 sequence: CAWSIRGVSSYNSPLHF. The CDR3 DNA is TGTGCCTGGAGTATCAGGGGGGTGAGCTCCTATAATTCACCCCTCCACTTT. This rearrangement joins TRBV30 to TRBJ1-6, with 7 nucleotides matching TRBD1. CDR3 length equals 17 residues. V was pared by 2 bases and J by 0 bases, with 7 bases of the junction left unmatched. Germline V gives CDR1 GTSNPN, CDR2 SVGIG (reference sequence).

The chain employs TRBV29-1 and TRBJ1-4, with 7 bases aligning to TRBD1. Germline V gene sequence: CDR1 SQVTM, CDR2 ANQGSEA. With V trimmed by 7 bases and J by 5 bases, 7 bases remained unmatched. The CDR3 has 13 amino acids. The CDR3 nucleotides are TGCAGCGCCGGGGACAGCGCAAATGAAAAACTGTTTTTT. It specifies CSAGDSANEKLFF.

J is TRBJ1-2 and V is TRBV28, with TRBD1 matching over 7 bases. Per the germline V gene, CDR1 is MDHEN and CDR2 is SYDVKM. CDR3 length: 14 amino acids. V dropped 2 bases and J dropped 7; count of bases not matched to a gene: 7. CDR3 nucleotide sequence: TGTGCCAGCAGTTTAGGAGGGGGCGAGTTTGGCTACACCTTC. It encodes CASSLGGGEFGYTF.

The rearrangement joins TRBV7-2 to TRBJ2-2, with 10 bases that match TRBD1. From germline, CDR1 is SGHTA and CDR2 FQGNSA. Trimming cost V 6 bases and J 5 bases; bases outside gene matches: 6. This CDR3 spans 15 amino acids. The CDR3 DNA reads as TGTGCCAGCAGGCAGGGACAGGGGAGGACCGGGGAGCTGTTTTTT. Translated, it gives CASRQGQGRTGELFF.

This sequence joins TRBV13 and TRBJ2-2; 7 bases align to TRBD1. Germline CDR1 is PRHDT and CDR2 is FYEKMQ (reference sequence). The CDR3 totals 15 residues. Trimming at V came to 2 bases and at J to 7 bases, leaving 7 bases not matched to a gene. The DNA of the CDR3 is TGTGCCAGCAGCTTAAGAGGGGGCGCCGGCGGGGAGCTGTTTTTT. This codes for CASSLRGGAGGELFF. Looking up the rest from reference TRBV13 and TRBJ2-2 gives the full variable domain: AAGVIQSPRHLIKEKRETATLKCYPIPRHDTVYWYQQGPGQDPQFLISFYEKMQSDKGSIPDRFSAQQFSDYHSELNMSSLELGDSALYFCASSLRGGAGGELFFGEGSRLTVL.

This clone was seen once. The rearrangement links TRBV30 to TRBJ1-5, with TRBD1 as a possible D gene (6 bases). V was cut by 2 bases and J by 4 bases, with 15 bases left in between. The CDR3 is 15 amino acids. Germline loops: CDR1 GTSNPN, CDR2 SVGIG (reference sequence). CDR3 nucleotide sequence: TGTGCCTGGAGTCGAAGCTTCAGGGGAAATCAGCCCCAGCATTTT. Residues: CAWSRSFRGNQPQHF.

The chain couples TRBV9 to TRBJ1-6; 9 nucleotides line up with TRBD1. Trimming at V came to 4 bases and at J to 9 bases, leaving 8 bases not matched to a gene. This CDR3 has 15 residues. Germline V gene lookup returns CDR1 SGDLS and CDR2 YYNGEE. The DNA for the CDR3 is TGTGCCAGCAGCTCCGGGACAGGGTTTGCTTCACCCCTCCACTTT. Translating it yields CASSSGTGFASPLHF.

This CDR3 is CASSPQGGAQETQYF. The DNA of the CDR3 is TGTGCCAGCTCACCACAGGGAGGGGCCCAAGAGACCCAGTACTTC. The rearrangement uses TRBV18 and TRBJ2-5; 7 bases map to TRBD2. Germline V gene sequence: CDR1 KGHSH, CDR2 LQKENI. This CDR3 is built from 15 residues. Trimming removed 1 base from V and 1 base from J; junction bases left unmatched: 3.

The chain uses TRBV3-1 (or the pseudogene TRBV3-2) and TRBJ2-1; TRBD1 matches at 9 bases. CDR1 LGHDT and CDR2 YNNKEL come from the germline V gene (reference sequence). V trimming: 8 bases; J trimming: 4 bases; junction bases outside the gene matches: 6. The CDR3 is 14 residues long. The CDR3 here is CASSTGGLYNEQFF. As DNA, the CDR3 is TGTGCCAGCTCCACAGGGGGCTTATACAATGAGCAGTTCTTC.

The chain employs TRBV7-9 and TRBJ2-1, with 15 bases that match TRBD2. Germline CDR1 and CDR2: SEHNR and FQNEAQ (reference sequence). This CDR3 contains 16 residues. V trimming: 5 bases; J trimming: 13 bases; junction bases outside the gene matches: 12. CDR3 protein: CASSHGLAGGPTNQFF. The CDR3 coding sequence is TGTGCCAGCAGCCACGGACTAGCGGGGGGGCCCACGAATCAGTTCTTC.

This chain connects TRBV5-1 to TRBJ2-7; TRBD1 aligns across 7 bases. V dropped 7 bases and J dropped 4; count of bases not matched to a gene: 11. CDR1 and CDR2 (germline): SGHRS, YFSETQ. The CDR3 loop spans 14 amino acids. In DNA form, the CDR3 reads TGCGCCAGCCGACAACCGGGACAGTTGTACGAGCAGTACTTC. Protein sequence: CASRQPGQLYEQYF.

The CDR3: CASSYDSSSGNTIYF. The CDR3 DNA sequence: TGTGCCAGCAGTTACGACTCAAGCTCTGGAAACACCATATATTTT. The rearrangement uses TRBV6-5 and TRBJ1-3, with D uncertain. Germline CDR1 MNHEY, CDR2 SVGAGI. The CDR3 is made up of 15 amino acids. The ends were cut back, 2 bases at V and 0 bases at J, with 8 bases in the middle.